The 19 T cell receptor beta chains below were found in one sample sequenced in a study. One entry per CDR3 protein results from TCRdb running MiXCR on the 5' RACE reads. The sample carries 25,000 to 35,000 distinct CDR3 sequences, approximately 25% recorded once. The sample consisted of memory CD4+ T cells sorted from blood. As for subset: memory CD4+ T cells, CD4+CD45RO+CD25-. The origin of the receptors is a female donor with breast cancer.

Details on this clonotype: A single base separates this from a much larger clone, so it may be a read error. The rearrangement uses TRBV4-2 and TRBJ2-6, with a tentative D call TRBD2 (5 bases). Germline V gene data show CDR1 as LGHNA and CDR2 as YNFKEQ. The length of the CDR3 is 19 residues. The CDR3 bases are TGTGCCAGCGGCCAAGACTGGACTTCGACCGTCTCTGGGGCCAACGTCCTGACTTTC. Translating gives CASGQDWTSTVSGANVLTF.

This clonotype was observed once. The V and J genes are TRBV7-2 and TRBJ2-1, with TRBD1 as a possible D gene (6 bases). The CDR3 has 16 amino acids. V was trimmed by 8 bases and J by 6 bases, leaving 23 bases between them. CDR1 and CDR2 (germline): SGHTA, FQGNSA. CDR3 amino acids: CASGDNRVASPNEQFF. Written as DNA, the CDR3 is TGTGCCAGCGGCGACAACAGGGTTGCATCTCCCAATGAGCAGTTCTTC.

The rearrangement links TRBV27 to TRBJ2-3; D is unresolved. The CDR3 is made up of 13 amino acids. Trimming removed 1 base at V and 2 bases at J, with 4 bases between. The germline V gene has CDR1 MNHEY and CDR2 SMNVEV (reference sequence). The CDR3, as DNA: TGTGCCAGCAGTTTATTAGCCACAGATACGCAGTATTTT. Amino acids: CASSLLATDTQYF.

This clonotype was observed once. The chain recombines TRBV6-2 or TRBV6-3 with TRBJ1-2; D perhaps matches TRBD1 (5 bases). V lost 2 bases to trimming and J lost 7 bases, with 14 bases between them. Germline-derived CDR1 and CDR2 are MNHEY and SVGEGT. CDR3 length: 14 residues. The CDR3 coding sequence is TGTGCCAGCAGTTACCGGGGACCTCCGGGTGGCTACACCTTC. It yields the protein CASSYRGPPGGYTF.

There are many counts of this clonotype. As DNA, the CDR3 is TGTGCCAGCAGCGTAGAGGGCAGGGGCGGGGGTGAGCAGTTCTTC. Residues: CASSVEGRGGGEQFF. The chain joins TRBV9 to TRBJ2-1; D perhaps matches TRBD2 (7 bases). The CDR3 extends over 15 amino acids. Germline V lookup: CDR1 SGDLS, CDR2 YYNGEE. Trimming cost V 0 bases and J 9 bases, with 16 bases left between them.

The chain combines TRBV15 with TRBJ1-2; 9 bases map to TRBD1. CDR1 and CDR2 (germline): LNHNV, YYDKDF (reference sequence). Trimming cost V 6 bases and J 2 bases; bases outside gene matches: 7. The CDR3 runs 15 residues. The CDR3 region has the DNA TGTGCCACCAGTGGACAGGGGACGACCAACTATGGCTACACCTTC. Amino acids: CATSGQGTTNYGYTF.

This clonotype was picked up a small number of times. In nucleotides, the CDR3 is TGTGCCAGCAGCCCTCGGGACAGGGATTTAGGCTACGAGCAGTACTTC. Translating it yields CASSPRDRDLGYEQYF. The rearrangement joins TRBV9 to TRBJ2-7, with 9 positions matching TRBD1. Unmatched junction bases numbered 11, after V lost 4 bases and J lost 3 bases. There are 16 residues in the CDR3. Germline V lookup: CDR1 SGDLS, CDR2 YYNGEE. Full variable domain (outside the CDR3, taken from reference TRBV9 and TRBJ2-7): DSGVTQTPKHLITATGQRVTLRCSPRSGDLSVYWYQQSLDQGLQFLIQYYNGEERAKGNILERFSAQQFPDLHSELNLSSLELGDSALYFCASSPRDRDLGYEQYFGPGTRLTVT.

At least ten counts were recorded for this clonotype. The V call is TRBV9, the J call TRBJ2-1; the match to TRBD1 covers 9 bases. Looked up from germline, CDR1 is SGDLS and CDR2 is YYNGEE. V shed 0 bases and J 7 bases; nucleotides not matched to a gene: 8. This CDR3 is 16 amino acids long. CDR3 sequence: CASSVGGAGTGNEQFF. The CDR3, as DNA: TGTGCCAGCAGCGTAGGTGGGGCAGGGACAGGGAATGAGCAGTTCTTC.

The chain links TRBV6-2 or TRBV6-3 to TRBJ2-1, with a tentative D call TRBD2 (5 bases). Germline CDR1 is MNHEY and CDR2 is SVGEGT. The V gene lost 4 bases and the J gene lost 0 bases, with 13 bases spanning the gap. The CDR3 is made up of 16 amino acids. In DNA, the CDR3 is TGTGCCAGCAGTTCCCTAGCATCTGCCTCCTACAATGAGCAGTTCTTC. This encodes CASSSLASASYNEQFF.

This clonotype has ten or more counts. Here the CDR3 DNA reads TGCGCCAGCAGCCAAGCAGAGGTTAACACTGAAGCTTTCTTT. This gives the protein CASSQAEVNTEAFF. The chain uses TRBV4-1 and TRBJ1-1; unclear D gene. In germline, CDR1 is MGHRA, CDR2 YSYEKL. Trimming took off 1 base at V and 2 bases at J, with 8 bases between the two ends. The CDR3 extends over 14 amino acids.

Concerning this clonotype itself: One base away lies a much larger clone, so this may be a sequencing read error. The V and J genes are TRBV6-5 and TRBJ1-4; D unclear. Germline V gives CDR1 MNHEY, CDR2 SVGAGI. This CDR3 has 15 residues. The CDR3 spells CASSYSNVGREKLLF. The CDR3 coding sequence is TGTGCCAGCAGTTACTCGAACGTGGGGAGAGAAAAACTGTTATTT.

This clonotype occurred a few times. The chain recombines TRBV4-1 with TRBJ2-7, with 7 bases matching TRBD1. From germline, CDR1 is MGHRA and CDR2 YSYEKL. This CDR3 contains 15 residues. With 4 bases clipped from V and 1 base from J, the junction kept 7 bases outside the gene matches. For the CDR3, the DNA is TGCGCCAGCAGCCCGACAGGGCCACGATCCTACGAGCAGTACTTC. The encoded protein is CASSPTGPRSYEQYF.

This clonotype was seen at least ten times. This chain links TRBV20-1 with TRBJ1-5; perhaps TRBD1 as D (6 bases). The ends were cut back, 6 bases at V and 2 bases at J, with 17 bases in the middle. Germline V gene sequence: CDR1 DFQATT, CDR2 SNEGSKA (reference sequence). The CDR3 has 15 residues. The CDR3 sequence is CSATQGGIGNQPQHF. CDR3 coding DNA: TGCAGTGCCACACAGGGTGGGATAGGCAATCAGCCCCAGCATTTT.

Regarding this clonotype: A read error may be the cause here, since a much bigger clone is one base away. The genes are TRBV5-1 and TRBJ2-1; possible D gene TRBD1, 6 bases. Trimming cost V 3 bases and J 9 bases, with 19 bases left between them. Germline values: CDR1 SGHRS, CDR2 YFSETQ. The CDR3 runs to 15 residues. In DNA, the CDR3 is TGCGCCAGCAGCTCTAGTAAGGGGGAATTGATTGAGCAGTTCTTC. This gives the protein CASSSSKGELIEQFF.

This clonotype was detected only a few times. V is TRBV5-5 and J is TRBJ2-1; 14 bases agree with TRBD2. With V trimmed by 4 bases and J by 5 bases, 5 bases remained unmatched. The CDR3 covers 16 residues. Germline CDR1 is SGHKS and CDR2 is YYEKEE (reference sequence). The CDR3 reads CASSGTSGSDDNEQFF. In DNA, the CDR3 is TGTGCCAGCAGCGGGACTAGCGGGAGTGACGACAATGAGCAGTTCTTC. Supplemented by reference TRBV5-5 and TRBJ2-1, the full variable domain reads DAGVTQSPTHLIKTRGQQVTLRCSPISGHKSVSWYQQVLGQGPQFIFQYYEKEERGRGNFPDRFSARQFPNYSSELNVNALLLGDSALYLCASSGTSGSDDNEQFFGPGTRLTVL.

There are many counts of this clonotype. This sequence joins TRBV12-3 or TRBV12-4 and TRBJ2-7; D is undetermined. The CDR3 has 12 amino acids. V was pared by 5 bases and J by 2 bases, with 7 bases between. In DNA, the CDR3 is TGTGCCAGCAGTCGGAATGCCTACGAGCAGTACTTC. Its translation: CASSRNAYEQYF.

This clonotype was counted many times. The rearrangement joins TRBV4-2 to TRBJ1-5; 8 bases fit TRBD1. CDR3 length equals 15 residues. Per the germline V gene, CDR1 is LGHNA and CDR2 is YNFKEQ. The V and J ends lost 4 bases and 3 bases, in that order; junction bases with no gene match: 5. DNA for the CDR3: TGTGCCAGCAGCCTTACGGACAGGGTCAATCAGCCCCAGCATTTT. The encoded protein is CASSLTDRVNQPQHF.

The table lists this clonotype with a few counts. The rearrangement links TRBV4-1 to TRBJ1-2; D is perhaps TRBD1 (6 bases). This CDR3 comprises 16 residues. CDR1 is MGHRA and CDR2 is YSYEKL in the germline V gene. V lost 2 bases and J 4 bases, leaving 17 bases between the germline ends. As DNA, the CDR3 is TGCGCCAGCAGCCAAATTCCGGCAGGGGCTGGCTATGGCTACACCTTC. Its protein is CASSQIPAGAGYGYTF.

This clonotype was counted ten times or more. The rearrangement links TRBV10-3 to TRBJ2-2; TRBD2 aligns across 7 bases. V was pared by 0 bases and J by 1 base, with 2 bases of the junction left unmatched. Germline-derived CDR1 and CDR2 are ENHRY and SYGVKD. The CDR3 is 16 residues long. The chain's CDR3 is CAISESIAGNTGELFF. As DNA, the CDR3 is TGTGCCATCAGTGAGTCGATAGCGGGGAACACCGGGGAGCTGTTTTTT.